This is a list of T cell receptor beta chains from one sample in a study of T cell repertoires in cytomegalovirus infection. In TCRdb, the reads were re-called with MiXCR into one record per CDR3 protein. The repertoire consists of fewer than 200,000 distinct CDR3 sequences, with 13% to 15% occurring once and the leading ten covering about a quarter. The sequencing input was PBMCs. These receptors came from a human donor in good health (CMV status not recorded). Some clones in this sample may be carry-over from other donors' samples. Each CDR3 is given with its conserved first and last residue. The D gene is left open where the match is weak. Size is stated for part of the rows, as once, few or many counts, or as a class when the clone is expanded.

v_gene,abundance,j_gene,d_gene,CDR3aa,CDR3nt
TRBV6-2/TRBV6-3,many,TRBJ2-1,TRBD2,CASRRSGSTYNEQFF,TGTGCCAGCAGGAGGAGCGGGAGCACCTACAATGAGCAGTTCTTC
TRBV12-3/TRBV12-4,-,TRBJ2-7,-,CASSSTVSPGTLYEQYF,TGTGCCAGCAGTTCTACCGTTTCCCCCGGGACATTGTACGAGCAGTACTTC
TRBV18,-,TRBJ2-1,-,CASSITYEQFF,TGTGCCAGCTCTATCACTTATGAGCAGTTCTTC
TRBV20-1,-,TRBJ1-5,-,CSASFGDQPQHF,TGCAGTGCTAGTTTTGGGGATCAGCCCCAGCATTTT
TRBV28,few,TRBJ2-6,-,CASCGGSGANVLTF,TGTGCCAGCTGCGGCGGGTCTGGGGCCAACGTCCTGACTTTC
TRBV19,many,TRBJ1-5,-,CASKVAGQPQHF,TGTGCCAGTAAGGTGGCAGGACAGCCCCAGCATTTT
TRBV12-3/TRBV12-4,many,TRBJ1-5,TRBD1,CASSEGTGGRQPQHF,TGTGCCAGCAGCGAAGGGACAGGGGGAAGGCAGCCCCAGCATTTT
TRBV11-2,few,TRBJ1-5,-,CASSLEPSNNQPQHF,TGTGCCAGCAGCTTAGAGCCAAGCAACAATCAGCCCCAGCATTTT
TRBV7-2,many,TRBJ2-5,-,CASTGAGRETQYF,TGTGCCAGCACTGGGGCAGGACGAGAGACCCAGTACTTC
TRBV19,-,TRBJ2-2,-,CASPDRNTGELFF,TGTGCCAGTCCGGACAGGAACACCGGGGAGCTGTTTTTT
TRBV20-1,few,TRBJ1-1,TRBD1,CSARGDRDEAFF,TGCAGTGCTAGAGGAGACAGGGATGAAGCTTTCTTT
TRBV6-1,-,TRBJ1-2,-,CASSEVRAVAYGYTF,TGTGCCAGCAGTGAAGTCCGGGCGGTAGCCTATGGCTACACCTTC
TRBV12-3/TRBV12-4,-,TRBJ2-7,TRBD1,CASSLTGENLYF,TGTGCCAGCAGTTTGACAGGGGAGAATTTGTACTTC
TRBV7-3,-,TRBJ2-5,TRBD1,CASSNQGTGQETQYF,TGTGCCAGCAGCAACCAGGGGACAGGCCAAGAGACCCAGTACTTC
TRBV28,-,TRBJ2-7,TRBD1,CASSLEGQPPYEQYF,TGTGCCAGCAGTTTAGAGGGACAGCCTCCGTACGAGCAGTACTTC
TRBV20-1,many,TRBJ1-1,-,CSARVPGAGTEAFF,TGCAGTGCTAGAGTGCCGGGGGCAGGCACTGAAGCTTTCTTT
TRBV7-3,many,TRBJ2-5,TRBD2,CASSPQAGGPTQYF,TGTGCCAGCAGCCCTCAAGCGGGAGGGCCCACCCAGTACTTC
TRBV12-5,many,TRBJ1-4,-,CASGPRSEKLFF,TGTGCTAGTGGTCCCCGGAGTGAAAAACTGTTTTTT
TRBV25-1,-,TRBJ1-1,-,CASSELTPLNTEAFF,TGTGCCAGCAGTGAATTGACACCCTTGAACACTGAAGCTTTCTTT
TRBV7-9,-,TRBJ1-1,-,CASSSLSGKDTEAFF,TGTGCCAGCAGCTCGCTGTCAGGAAAGGACACTGAAGCTTTCTTT
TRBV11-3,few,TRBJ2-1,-,CASSPKTGRANEQFF,TGTGCCAGCAGCCCTAAGACAGGCCGAGCCAATGAGCAGTTCTTC
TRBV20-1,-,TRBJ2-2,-,CSARSEASWTGELFF,TGCAGTGCTAGGAGCGAGGCATCCTGGACCGGGGAGCTGTTTTTT
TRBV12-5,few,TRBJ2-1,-,CASGLVDEQFF,TGTGCTAGTGGTTTAGTGGATGAGCAGTTCTTC
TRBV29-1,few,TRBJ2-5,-,CSVGGIVETQYF,TGCAGCGTTGGCGGGATAGTTGAGACCCAGTACTTC
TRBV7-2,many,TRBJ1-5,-,CASSRDRLNQPQHF,TGTGCCAGCAGCCGGGACCGCCTCAATCAGCCCCAGCATTTT
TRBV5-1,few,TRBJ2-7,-,CASSLEQGLLYEQYF,TGCGCCAGCAGCTTGGAACAGGGCCTACTCTACGAGCAGTACTTC
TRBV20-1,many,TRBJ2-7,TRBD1,CSAPRGQARVGEQYF,TGCAGTGCCCCTCGGGGACAGGCGCGGGTGGGCGAGCAGTACTTC
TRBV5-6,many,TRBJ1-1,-,CASSPRLTGNTEAFF,TGTGCCAGCAGCCCTCGATTAACTGGGAACACTGAAGCTTTCTTT
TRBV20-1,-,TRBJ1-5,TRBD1,CSARDDRDPNQPQHF,TGCAGTGCTAGAGACGACAGGGACCCCAATCAGCCCCAGCATTTT
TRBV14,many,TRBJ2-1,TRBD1,CASSPIWTGAYNEQFF,TGTGCCAGCAGCCCAATTTGGACAGGGGCCTACAATGAGCAGTTCTTC
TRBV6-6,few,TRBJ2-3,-,CASSYGLDTQYF,TGTGCCAGCAGTTACGGACTAGATACGCAGTATTTT
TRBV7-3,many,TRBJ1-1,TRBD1,CASSPRTGMNTEAFF,TGTGCCAGCAGCCCCCGGACAGGGATGAACACTGAAGCTTTCTTT
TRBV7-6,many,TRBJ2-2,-,CASSLEEGSGELFF,TGTGCCAGCAGCTTAGAAGAGGGGTCCGGGGAGCTGTTTTTT
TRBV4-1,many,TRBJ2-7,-,CASSQAQLYEQYF,TGCGCCAGCAGCCAAGCGCAGCTGTACGAGCAGTACTTC
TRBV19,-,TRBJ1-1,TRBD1,CASSPRTGRVSTEAFF,TGTGCCAGTAGTCCTCGGACAGGTCGGGTGAGCACTGAAGCTTTCTTT
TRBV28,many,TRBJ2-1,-,CASSPGSGLPYNEQFF,TGTGCCAGCAGTCCTGGTAGCGGATTACCCTACAATGAGCAGTTCTTC
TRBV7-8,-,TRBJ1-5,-,CASSSTEVNQPQHF,TGTGCCAGCAGCTCCACAGAGGTCAATCAGCCCCAGCATTTC
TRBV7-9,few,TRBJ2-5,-,CASSFNRAGETQYF,TGTGCCAGCAGCTTTAACCGGGCCGGAGAGACCCAGTACTTC
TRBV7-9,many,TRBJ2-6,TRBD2,CASSLDAVAGESGANVLTF,TGTGCCAGCAGCTTAGATGCGGTAGCGGGAGAGTCTGGGGCCAACGTCCTGACTTTC
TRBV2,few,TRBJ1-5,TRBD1,CASNRGLQNQPQHF,TGTGCCAGCAATAGGGGGCTCCAAAATCAGCCCCAGCATTTT
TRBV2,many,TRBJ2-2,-,CASSENRGSTGELFF,TGTGCCAGCAGTGAAAACCGGGGGAGCACCGGGGAGCTGTTTTTT
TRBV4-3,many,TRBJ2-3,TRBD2,CASSQGWRREFADTQYF,TGCGCCAGCAGCCAAGGATGGAGGCGGGAGTTCGCAGATACGCAGTATTTT
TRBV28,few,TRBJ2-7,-,CASSLWGGASYEQYF,TGTGCCAGCAGTTTATGGGGGGGCGCATCTTACGAGCAGTACTTC
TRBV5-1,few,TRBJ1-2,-,CASSLIPGNYGYTF,TGCGCCAGCAGCTTGATTCCGGGCAACTATGGCTACACCTTC
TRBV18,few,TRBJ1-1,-,CASSPQGSEAFF,TGTGCCAGCTCACCACAGGGGTCTGAAGCTTTCTTT
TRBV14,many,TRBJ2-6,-,CASSSFSGANVLTF,TGTGCCAGTTCAAGTTTCTCTGGGGCCAACGTCCTGACTTTC
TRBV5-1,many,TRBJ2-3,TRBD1,CASSLEGQGPDTQYF,TGCGCCAGCAGCTTGGAAGGACAGGGGCCAGATACGCAGTATTTT
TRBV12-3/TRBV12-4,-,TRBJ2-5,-,CASSFGGGAETQYF,TGTGCCAGCAGTTTTGGTGGGGGCGCGGAGACCCAGTACTTC
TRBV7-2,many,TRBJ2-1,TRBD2,CASSLRASGRGNEQFF,TGTGCCAGCAGCCTCCGGGCTAGCGGGAGGGGTAATGAGCAGTTCTTC
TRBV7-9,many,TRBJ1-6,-,CASSNHQSGPRNSPLHF,TGTGCCAGCAGCAACCACCAATCCGGGCCCCGCAATTCACCCCTCCACTTT